The source of this T cell receptor (beta chain) is a study of shared clonotypes between healthy human individuals. Replicate PCRs for unsorted PBMC used about 0.3 ug DNA (around 30,000 T cell genomes). Assay used: immunoSEQ multiplex PCR; TCRdb lists only in-frame clones, some missing. The table lists 520,000 or so clones, more than 65% of them singletons. Germline V gives CDR1 LGHNA, CDR2 YNFKEQ. The CDR3 is 19 residues long. V was pared by 0 bases and J by 0 bases, with 18 bases between. V and J are TRBV4-2 and TRBJ1-3, with no clear D. This TCR derives from a woman between 35 and 50 years old in good health. Some clones in this sample may be carry-over from other donors' samples. The sample taken for sequencing was PBMCs. Here the CDR3 DNA reads TGTGCCAGCAGCCAAGAACCCAACCTACGCCACAGCTCTGGAAACACCATATATTTT. Translated, it gives CASSQEPNLRHSSGNTIYF.